One and the same sample provided the 10 T cell receptor beta chains below, sequenced in a study of control samples from healthy donors and cancer patients (dated by TCRdb to 2018 to 2020). Library creation used the immunoSEQ multiplex PCR assay. Sourced from immuneACCESS, this table was stored by TCRdb with only in-frame sequences that have V and J called. A share of the clones is absent; for the studies checked, an unresolved V gene accounts for under half, and the remainder has no known explanation. This sample lists 350,000 to 450,000 clones; roughly 90% were detected once. The ten largest account for 5% to 7% of the sample. The sequencing sample was made of PBMCs. These receptors all stem from a man aged 40-55 years with head and neck cancer.

This clone was detected once. This chain uses TRBV4-2 with TRBJ2-1, with TRBD2 identical over 10 bases. This CDR3 has 16 residues. CDR1 is LGHNA and CDR2 is YNFKEQ in the germline V gene. V shed 3 bases and J 2 bases; nucleotides not matched to a gene: 4. The CDR3 sequence is CASSQHLAGAYNEQFF. The CDR3 nucleotides are TGTGCCAGCAGCCAGCATCTAGCGGGGGCCTACAATGAGCAGTTCTTC.

CDR3 loop: CASSVGASYGYTF. In nucleotides, the CDR3 is TGTGCCAGCAGTGTCGGGGCCTCCTATGGCTACACCTTC. This rearrangement joins TRBV28 to TRBJ1-2, with TRBD1 as a possible D gene (5 bases). The CDR3 is 13 residues long. Germline V gene lookup returns CDR1 MDHEN and CDR2 SYDVKM. V was clipped by 5 bases and J by 4 bases, with 11 bases between them.

V and J are TRBV7-3 and TRBJ2-4, with TRBD2 as a possible D gene (6 bases). CDR1 SGHTA and CDR2 FQGTGA come from the germline V gene. V gave up 5 bases and J gave up 2 bases, with 22 bases separating them. This CDR3 comprises 18 residues. CDR3: CASSVQPGGIGSKNIQYF. The CDR3 DNA reads as TGTGCCAGCAGCGTCCAACCTGGGGGGATTGGGTCCAAAAACATTCAGTACTTC.

This chain connects TRBV9 to TRBJ2-1; 12 nucleotides match TRBD2. J was trimmed by 6 bases and V by 4 bases; bases with no gene match: 8. From germline, CDR1 is SGDLS and CDR2 YYNGEE. The CDR3 is made up of 16 amino acids. This CDR3 reads CASSPRTSGTTNEQFF. CDR3 in DNA: TGTGCCAGCAGCCCAAGGACTAGCGGGACCACCAATGAGCAGTTCTTC. The whole variable domain, remainder taken from reference TRBV9 and TRBJ2-1, is DSGVTQTPKHLITATGQRVTLRCSPRSGDLSVYWYQQSLDQGLQFLIQYYNGEERAKGNILERFSAQQFPDLHSELNLSSLELGDSALYFCASSPRTSGTTNEQFFGPGTRLTVL.

V gene TRBV28 combines with J gene TRBJ1-5; possible D gene TRBD1, 5 bases. V was shortened by 4 bases and J by 5 bases, with 18 bases between the two germline ends. The germline gives CDR1 MDHEN, CDR2 SYDVKM. This CDR3 has 16 residues. CDR3: CASSSGRRIVYQPQHF. As DNA, the CDR3 is TGTGCCAGCAGTTCGGGACGCAGGATCGTTTATCAGCCCCAGCATTTT.

The chain is built from TRBV6-2 or TRBV6-3 and TRBJ2-7, with 7 positions matching TRBD2. Germline V gives CDR1 MNHEY, CDR2 SVGEGT. The CDR3 loop spans 14 amino acids. The ends lost 6 bases at V and 2 bases at J; junction bases unmatched: 7. The CDR3 DNA is TGTGCCAGCAGCCGACGGGGGGACGCCTACGAGCAGTACTTC. Translation: CASSRRGDAYEQYF.

The chain uses TRBV28 and TRBJ1-3; no definite D call. Trimming shortened V by 6 bases and J by 4 bases, and 16 bases separated the two germline ends. Germline CDR1 and CDR2: MDHEN and SYDVKM. The CDR3 consists of 15 residues. The CDR3: CASSIGRRGGNTIYF. The CDR3 DNA is TGTGCCAGCAGCATCGGACGGAGAGGAGGAAACACCATATATTTT.

The genes are TRBV29-1 and TRBJ1-4, with D possibly TRBD1 on 6 matching bases. CDR3 length equals 15 residues. Trimming cost V 7 bases and J 3 bases, with 18 bases left between them. Per germline, CDR1 SQVTM and CDR2 ANQGSEA. DNA for the CDR3: TGCAGCGCAAAGCGACAGGACAGTGCTAATGAAAAACTGTTTTTT. This encodes CSAKRQDSANEKLFF.

This clone has just a few counts. J is TRBJ1-1 and V is TRBV3-1 (or the pseudogene TRBV3-2); 10 bases align to TRBD1. Trimming removed 6 bases from V and 6 bases from J; junction bases left unmatched: 7. The CDR3 consists of 14 residues. Per germline, CDR1 LGHDT and CDR2 YNNKEL (reference sequence). The CDR3 sequence: CASRPGTGEAEAFF. The CDR3 DNA sequence: TGTGCCAGCAGACCCGGGACAGGGGAGGCTGAAGCTTTCTTT.

V is TRBV5-1 and J is TRBJ2-2; 7 bases align to TRBD2. This CDR3 is 16 amino acids long. After removal of 4 bases from V and 2 bases from J, the junction contained 8 bases not matched to a gene. Germline assignment: CDR1 SGHRS and CDR2 YFSETQ. CDR3 sequence (DNA): TGCGCCAGCAGCCCGGGCGCGGGAGATAACACCGGGGAGCTGTTTTTT. It yields the protein CASSPGAGDNTGELFF.